The 26 T cell receptor beta chains reported below all come from one sample, sequenced in a study of human T cells and chemical hapten exposure. TCRdb recomputed calls from the RACE reads with MiXCR, one row per CDR3 protein. The table has 370,000 or so distinct CDR3 sequences, about 4.8% seen once. Noted time point: patch test 1, 2 weeks after DPC sensitization. Treatment meaning: therapeutic diphenylcyclopropenone sensitization with weekly scalp DPC. Material: whole blood, obtained in connection with sensitization to the hapten diphenylcyclopropenone (DPC). These receptors all stem from a woman between 50 and 59 years old with alopecia areata. Some clones in this sample may be carry-over from other donors' samples.

This clonotype came up many times. V is TRBV18 and J is TRBJ2-2, with a weak D call TRBD1 (6 bases). The V and J ends lost 0 bases and 3 bases respectively, with 11 bases between them. This CDR3 spans 16 amino acids. Germline CDR1 KGHSH, CDR2 LQKENI. The CDR3 loop reads CASSPPLTGYTGELFF. DNA for the CDR3: TGTGCCAGCTCACCACCCCTGACAGGCTACACCGGGGAGCTGTTTTTT.

Concerning this clonotype itself: A read error is possible here, since a much larger clone lies one base away. The rearrangement links TRBV11-1 to TRBJ2-1, with 8 bases lining up with TRBD1. The germline V gene encodes CDR1 SGHAT and CDR2 FQDESV (reference sequence). The V and J ends lost 2 bases and 15 bases, in that order; junction bases with no gene match: 12. This CDR3 region has 14 residues. The CDR3 sequence is CASSLIGTGDRLFF. The DNA for the CDR3 is TGTGCCAGCAGCTTAATCGGAACCGGGGACAGGTTGTTCTTC.

This clonotype was counted many times. This chain uses TRBV25-1 with TRBJ2-5, with 7 nucleotides matching TRBD1. CDR1 and CDR2 from the germline V gene are MGHDK and SYGVNS. The CDR3 loop spans 16 amino acids. The V segment lost 1 base and the J segment 3 bases; nucleotides outside the gene matches: 8. CDR3 region: CASSELAGTAEETQYF. The DNA of the CDR3 is TGTGCCAGCAGTGAATTAGCCGGGACAGCCGAAGAGACCCAGTACTTC.

This clonotype was seen many times. This chain connects TRBV20-1 to TRBJ2-7, with 9 bases lining up with TRBD1. The CDR3 is 15 residues long. Germline V gene data show CDR1 as DFQATT and CDR2 as SNEGSKA (reference sequence). With 5 bases clipped from V and 4 bases from J, the junction kept 12 bases outside the gene matches. The CDR3: CSADYSGTGRYEQYF. In DNA form, the CDR3 reads TGCAGTGCTGATTATTCCGGGACAGGGAGGTACGAGCAGTACTTC.

This clonotype was counted ten times or more. The chain has TRBV29-1 and TRBJ1-5; D might be TRBD1 (6 bases). The CDR3 totals 14 residues. V lost 4 bases to trimming and J lost 0 bases, with 10 bases between them. Germline CDR1 reads SQVTM; CDR2 reads ANQGSEA. The CDR3 protein is CSVAGDDSNQPQHF. CDR3 in DNA: TGCAGCGTTGCAGGGGATGATAGCAATCAGCCCCAGCATTTT.

V is TRBV20-1 and J is TRBJ1-2, with 10 bases aligning to TRBD1. V was pared by 3 bases and J by 4 bases, with 11 bases of the junction left unmatched. This CDR3 is built from 16 residues. Germline CDR1 DFQATT, CDR2 SNEGSKA (reference sequence). The CDR3 sequence is CSARGGQGILAYGYTF. Written as DNA, the CDR3 is TGCAGTGCTAGGGGGGGACAGGGGATCTTGGCCTATGGCTACACCTTC.

The sample holds many counts of this clonotype. V usage is TRBV20-1 and J usage is TRBJ1-6, with no clear D. CDR1 and CDR2 (germline): DFQATT, SNEGSKA (reference sequence). V was pared by 3 bases and J by 4 bases, with 7 bases between. The CDR3 spans 13 residues. DNA of the CDR3: TGCAGTGCTAGCATCAGTTATAATTCACCCCTCCACTTT. Translated, it gives CSASISYNSPLHF.

This clonotype was recorded a few times. The chain uses TRBV12-5 and TRBJ2-2, with a possible D match to TRBD1 (6 bases). V was trimmed by 5 bases and J by 5 bases, leaving 15 bases between them. The CDR3 is made up of 15 amino acids. Looked up from germline, CDR1 is LGHNT and CDR2 is FRNRAP. CDR3 loop: CASGRDILPTGELFF. CDR3 sequence (DNA): TGTGCTAGTGGTCGGGACATTTTACCGACCGGGGAGCTGTTTTTT.

The chain couples TRBV30 to TRBJ1-4; D is unresolved. Germline lookup yields CDR1 GTSNPN and CDR2 SVGIG (reference sequence). With 2 bases removed from V and 7 bases from J, the gap between germline ends came to 14 bases. CDR3 length: 14 residues. Here the CDR3 DNA reads TGTGCCTGGAGTTCCCCCCCGGGGAGTGAAAAACTGTTTTTT. It yields the protein CAWSSPPGSEKLFF.

This clonotype was counted only a few times. The gene calls are TRBV6-5 and TRBJ2-5; 11 positions match TRBD1. V shed 2 bases and J 4 bases; nucleotides not matched to a gene: 3. The CDR3 loop spans 15 amino acids. The germline gives CDR1 MNHEY, CDR2 SVGAGI. CDR3 residues: CASSYGGQGGETQYF. The CDR3, as DNA: TGTGCCAGCAGTTACGGGGGACAGGGGGGAGAGACCCAGTACTTC.

This clonotype has more than one count but fewer than ten. This chain connects TRBV7-9 to TRBJ2-7, with 8 nucleotides matching TRBD2. Looked up from germline, CDR1 is SEHNR and CDR2 is FQNEAQ (reference sequence). Trimming took 5 bases from V and 2 from J; bases not matched to a gene: 8. This CDR3 region has 15 residues. The CDR3 protein is CASSPGTRRAYEQYF. The CDR3 region has the DNA TGTGCCAGCAGCCCCGGGACTAGAAGAGCCTACGAGCAGTACTTC.

This clonotype has only a few counts. V gene TRBV5-1 combines with J gene TRBJ1-1, with 8 positions matching TRBD1. The CDR3 totals 15 residues. Germline CDR1 and CDR2: SGHRS and YFSETQ. Trimming at V came to 5 bases and at J to 4 bases, leaving 10 bases not matched to a gene. CDR3 nucleotide sequence: TGCGCCAGCAGAAGGTCAGGGGGCGAAGGCACTGAAGCTTTCTTT. Its translation is CASRRSGGEGTEAFF.

This clonotype has a count of ten or more. This chain joins TRBV12-3 or TRBV12-4 and TRBJ2-1; 11 positions agree with TRBD1. CDR3 size: 16 residues. After removal of 5 bases from V and 3 bases from J, the junction contained 6 bases not matched to a gene. The CDR3 here is CASSLSGTGGYNEQFF. Here the CDR3 DNA reads TGTGCCAGCAGTCTCTCCGGGACAGGGGGCTACAATGAGCAGTTCTTC.

The chain employs TRBV7-2 and TRBJ1-1, with 10 bases identical to TRBD1. The trim removed 6 bases at V and 4 bases at J, leaving 5 bases unmatched. Germline loops: CDR1 SGHTA, CDR2 FQGNSA. This CDR3 is built from 14 residues. The CDR3 sequence: CASSTGQGFTEAFF. The DNA for the CDR3 is TGTGCCAGCAGTACGGGACAGGGGTTCACTGAAGCTTTCTTT.

Ten or more counts support this clonotype. The gene calls are TRBV11-2 and TRBJ2-3; D not certain. The length of the CDR3 is 19 residues. Germline V gene sequence: CDR1 SGHAT, CDR2 FQNNGV. V lost 5 bases, J lost 0 bases, and 24 bases lay in between. The CDR3 sequence is CASSPQLKTASASTDTQYF. In DNA form, the CDR3 reads TGTGCCAGCAGCCCCCAATTGAAGACTGCGAGCGCTAGCACAGATACGCAGTATTTT.

This clonotype was detected only a few times. The chain employs TRBV20-1 and TRBJ2-3; 8 nucleotides agree with TRBD2. Germline V gene data show CDR1 as DFQATT and CDR2 as SNEGSKA (reference sequence). The V gene end was trimmed by 6 bases and the J gene end by 5 bases; junction bases not matched to a gene: 4. The CDR3 covers 12 residues. In nucleotides, the CDR3 is TGCAGTGCCCGGGGGGGGGGAGATACGCAGTATTTT. Amino acid sequence: CSARGGGDTQYF.

This clonotype was seen ten or more times. The chain carries TRBV5-1 and TRBJ1-1; D gene unclear. The CDR3 consists of 13 residues. Germline CDR1 SGHRS, CDR2 YFSETQ. The V end lost 3 bases, the J end lost 0 bases, and 6 bases lay between the germline ends. The CDR3 DNA sequence: TGCGCCAGCAGCTCTTCCATGAACACTGAAGCTTTCTTT. It encodes CASSSSMNTEAFF.

The rearrangement joins TRBV2 to TRBJ2-1; maybe TRBD1 (5 bases). Germline CDR1 SNHLY, CDR2 FYNNEI. The CDR3 length is 13 residues. Trimming took 2 bases from V and 6 from J, leaving 8 bases between them. The CDR3, as DNA: TGTGCCAGCAGTGAACAGGGCTCCAATGAGCAGTTCTTC. It yields the protein CASSEQGSNEQFF.

In this sample, this clonotype turned up a few times. V is TRBV24-1 and J is TRBJ2-3, with D unclear. The ends were cut back, 4 bases at V and 1 base at J, with 5 bases in the middle. The CDR3 length is 13 residues. The V gene's germline CDR1 is KGHDR and CDR2 SFDVKD. The CDR3 loop reads CATSDIGTDTQYF. The CDR3 DNA is TGTGCCACCAGTGACATCGGCACAGATACGCAGTATTTT.

The rearrangement uses TRBV12-5 and TRBJ1-2, with TRBD1 as a possible D gene (5 bases). The V end was cut by 7 bases, the J end by 8 bases, with 17 bases between. Germline V lookup: CDR1 LGHNT, CDR2 FRNRAP. CDR3 length: 13 amino acids. Here the CDR3 reads CASAQSGAGGYTF. The CDR3 coding sequence is TGTGCTAGTGCCCAGAGCGGGGCTGGAGGCTACACCTTC.

This clonotype showed up just a few times. The chain has TRBV12-3 or TRBV12-4 and TRBJ2-3; maybe TRBD2 (6 bases). V lost 4 bases, J lost 1 base, and 9 bases lay in between. The CDR3 consists of 14 residues. CDR3 residues: CASSWASGTDTQYF. The CDR3 DNA reads TGTGCCAGCAGTTGGGCTAGCGGCACAGATACGCAGTATTTT.

The chain links TRBV3-1 to TRBJ1-2; 7 bases are shared with TRBD1. The CDR3 spans 14 residues. V shed 3 bases and J 5 bases; nucleotides not matched to a gene: 6. CDR1 and CDR2 from the germline V gene are LGHDT and YNNKEL (reference sequence). CDR3 coding DNA: TGTGCCAGCAGCCACCGGGACAGATCATATGGCTACACCTTC. Its translation is CASSHRDRSYGYTF.

This clonotype was counted at least ten times. The J gene is TRBJ2-7, the V gene TRBV9, with a possible D match to TRBD2 (7 bases). The V gene lost 2 bases and the J gene lost 5 bases, with 20 bases spanning the gap. In germline, CDR1 is SGDLS, CDR2 YYNGEE. This CDR3 is built from 16 residues. The CDR3 region is CASSVGTHGRPDEQYF. The CDR3 nucleotides read TGTGCCAGCAGCGTGGGGACACACGGGAGGCCTGACGAGCAGTACTTC. Based on the CDR3 plus reference TRBV9 and TRBJ2-7, the full variable domain is DSGVTQTPKHLITATGQRVTLRCSPRSGDLSVYWYQQSLDQGLQFLIQYYNGEERAKGNILERFSAQQFPDLHSELNLSSLELGDSALYFCASSVGTHGRPDEQYFGPGTRLTVT.

This clonotype has at least ten counts. V is TRBV6-2 or TRBV6-3 and J is TRBJ1-6, with 7 bases fitting TRBD1. This CDR3 comprises 14 residues. V gave up 5 bases and J gave up 9 bases; unmatched junction bases: 7. Germline assignment: CDR1 MNHEY and CDR2 SVGEGT. The CDR3 DNA reads as TGTGCCAGCAGTAATCCTCCAGGGGGTTCACCCCTCCACTTT. Encoded protein: CASSNPPGGSPLHF.

Many counts were recorded for this clonotype. This chain uses TRBV12-3 or TRBV12-4 with TRBJ2-7, with 9 bases aligning to TRBD1. The V gene end was trimmed by 3 bases and the J gene end by 6 bases; junction bases not matched to a gene: 6. The CDR3 extends over 14 amino acids. For the CDR3, the DNA is TGTGCCAGCAGTTTCTACAGGGGGCAGGGCGAGCAGTACTTC. It codes for CASSFYRGQGEQYF.

In this sample, this clonotype turned up a few times. V gene TRBV6-5 combines with J gene TRBJ2-1, with TRBD1 matching over 8 bases. Losses at the gene ends were 2 bases for V and 15 bases for J; bases not matched to a gene: 9. The germline V gene has CDR1 MNHEY and CDR2 SVGAGI. This CDR3 comprises 13 residues. CDR3 protein: CASSYDGQGRRFF. The CDR3 nucleotides are TGTGCCAGCAGTTACGATGGACAGGGAAGGCGGTTCTTC.